This is a list of T cell receptor beta chains from one sample in a study of radiotherapy plus CTLA-4 blockade in lung cancer. Assay: immunoSEQ multiplex PCR; the TCRdb copy retains only in-frame clones and omits some. In the table there are some 110,000 clones, more than 75% of which are singletons. Sequences were derived from peripheral blood, sampled from a patient treated with radiotherapy plus ipilimumab. These receptors originate from a human donor with non-small cell lung cancer that progressed on radiotherapy plus ipilimumab. Some clones in this sample may be carry-over from other donors' samples. Each CDR3 is given with its conserved first and last residue. Each record gives: J gene, D gene, CDR3 length, clone size, V gene, CDR3 protein, CDR3 DNA. The D gene is left open where the match is weak. A clone size is listed for some rows: how often the clone was seen (once, few, many), or a class if it is expanded.

TRBJ2-3	.	15	.	TRBV19	CASNRGGTNTDTQYF	TGTGCCAGCAACCGTGGCGGGACCAACACAGATACGCAGTATTTT
TRBJ1-1	TRBD1	16	once	TRBV18	CASSPPDRRLNTEAFF	TGTGCCAGCTCACCACCGGACAGGCGACTGAACACTGAAGCTTTCTTT
TRBJ2-7	.	14	few	TRBV4-3	CASSQVAGPYEQYF	TGCGCCAGCAGCCAAGTCGCGGGACCCTACGAGCAGTACTTC
TRBJ1-2	.	15	.	TRBV9	CASSVGQGPNYGYTF	TGTGCCAGCAGCGTAGGTCAGGGTCCTAACTATGGCTACACCTTC
TRBJ2-7	.	15	.	TRBV27	CASSIRDGSSYEQYF	TGTGCCAGCAGTATCAGGGACGGAAGCTCCTACGAGCAGTACTTC
TRBJ2-1	.	13	.	TRBV12-5	CASGLRGSNEQFF	TGTGCTAGTGGTTTAAGGGGAAGCAATGAGCAGTTCTTC
TRBJ2-5	.	15	.	TRBV5-8	CASSLGQAMEETQYF	TGTGCCAGCAGCTTGGGACAGGCCATGGAAGAGACCCAGTACTTC
TRBJ2-5	.	12	.	TRBV18	CASSPPMETQYF	TGTGCCAGCTCACCACCTATGGAGACCCAGTACTTC
TRBJ2-7	TRBD1	17	.	TRBV27	CASSLFSPRTGGEEQYF	TGTGCCAGCAGTTTATTTTCCCCCAGGACAGGGGGGGAAGAGCAGTACTTC
TRBJ2-7	.	16	few	TRBV27	CASSLSGYGFSYEQYF	TGTGCCAGCAGTTTATCTGGATATGGTTTTAGCTACGAGCAGTACTTC
TRBJ2-7	.	11	.	TRBV6-5	CASSYSHEQYF	TGTGCCAGCAGTTACTCCCACGAGCAGTACTTC
TRBJ2-6	.	17	.	TRBV14	CASSQDWDYSGANVLTF	TGTGCCAGCAGCCAAGATTGGGATTACTCTGGGGCCAACGTCCTGACTTTC
TRBJ2-2	TRBD2	17	.	TRBV4-2	CASSQDSGGANTGELFF	TGTGCCAGCAGCCAAGATAGCGGGGGGGCGAACACCGGGGAGCTGTTTTTT
TRBJ2-5	.	15	.	TRBV7-2	CASSLGQGGDETQYF	TGTGCCAGCAGCTTAGGACAGGGCGGGGATGAGACCCAGTACTTC
TRBJ1-1	TRBD1	13	.	TRBV19	CASGLTGRTEAFF	TGTGCCAGCGGGCTGACAGGGAGAACTGAAGCTTTCTTT
TRBJ2-5	.	12	.	TRBV30	CAWSSPQETQYF	TGTGCCTGGAGTAGTCCTCAAGAGACCCAGTACTTC
TRBJ2-5	TRBD1	14	.	TRBV9	CASSIGQVQETQYF	TGTGCCAGCAGCATTGGACAGGTACAAGAGACCCAGTACTTC
TRBJ1-2	.	13	.	TRBV6-1	CASSEVALGGYTF	TGTGCCAGCAGTGAAGTGGCCCTGGGTGGCTACACCTTC
TRBJ2-7	.	12	.	TRBV5-4	CASSQPEQDEYF	TGTGCCAGCAGCCAACCTGAACAGGACGAGTACTTC
TRBJ2-7	TRBD2	15	.	TRBV7-9	CASSLGLAAAYEQYF	TGTGCCAGCAGCTTAGGCCTAGCGGCCGCCTACGAGCAGTACTTC
TRBJ2-1	.	15	few	TRBV2	CASSRSRSAYNEQFF	TGTGCCAGCAGTCGGTCCCGCTCTGCCTACAATGAGCAGTTCTTC
TRBJ1-4	TRBD1	15	.	TRBV7-3	CASSPRDRTNEKLFF	TGTGCCAGCAGCCCCCGGGACAGAACTAATGAAAAACTGTTTTTT
TRBJ2-7	.	13	.	TRBV29-1	CSVGVRRSYEQYF	TGCAGCGTTGGGGTTCGGAGAAGCTACGAGCAGTACTTC
TRBJ1-1	.	13	.	TRBV7-6	CASSLDQNTEAFF	TGTGCCAGCAGCTTAGACCAGAACACTGAAGCTTTCTTT
TRBJ1-1	.	14	.	TRBV6-5	CASSPRGQNTEAFF	TGTGCCAGCAGCCCTAGGGGTCAAAACACTGAAGCTTTCTTT